The rows below give T cell receptor beta chains drawn from one sample of a study of blood T cell repertoires in COVID-19. The repertoire was sequenced with immunoSEQ multiplex PCR; TCRdb's copy has only in-frame clones and lacks some. The sample gives roughly 570,000 clones, about 89% of which show up once; under 8.5% is in the top ten. The sample taken for sequencing was peripheral blood. The receptors shown here come from a woman aged 50 to 60 with COVID-19, enrolled during active disease. CDR3s include the opening cysteine and the closing phenylalanine or tryptophan. The D gene is left open where the match is weak. A row's size may be missing; if present it is once, few, many or a size class.

j_call: TRBJ1-1
d_call: NA
v_call: TRBV5-1
clone_size: NA
cdr3_nt: TGCGCCAGCAGTTTGGGGGGCGGCGGTGAAGCTTTCTTT
cdr3_aa: CASSLGGGGEAFF

j_call: TRBJ1-2
d_call: TRBD1
v_call: TRBV28
clone_size: NA
cdr3_nt: TGTGCCAGCAGCTCTAGGGGGCGAAAGGATGGCTACACCTTC
cdr3_aa: CASSSRGRKDGYTF

j_call: TRBJ2-1
d_call: NA
v_call: TRBV27
clone_size: NA
cdr3_nt: TGTGCCAGCAGTCCGGGGTGGGGATACAATGAGCAGTTCTTC
cdr3_aa: CASSPGWGYNEQFF

j_call: TRBJ1-1
d_call: NA
v_call: TRBV12-3/TRBV12-4
clone_size: NA
cdr3_nt: TGTGCCAGCAGTACTACTCGACAGGAAGCTTTCTTT
cdr3_aa: CASSTTRQEAFF

j_call: TRBJ2-1
d_call: TRBD1
v_call: TRBV7-2
clone_size: NA
cdr3_nt: TGTGCCAGCAGCTCCAAAACAGGGGTCTCCTACAATGAGCAGTTCTTC
cdr3_aa: CASSSKTGVSYNEQFF

j_call: TRBJ1-6
d_call: NA
v_call: TRBV6-6
clone_size: NA
cdr3_nt: TGTGCCAGCAGTTACTACACACGATCGGGTAATTCACCCCTCCACTTT
cdr3_aa: CASSYYTRSGNSPLHF

j_call: TRBJ1-5
d_call: NA
v_call: TRBV30
clone_size: NA
cdr3_nt: TGTGCCTGGAGCCGTATCGGACAGAGCAATCAGCCCCAGCATTTT
cdr3_aa: CAWSRIGQSNQPQHF

j_call: TRBJ1-5
d_call: NA
v_call: TRBV3-1/TRBV3-2
clone_size: NA
cdr3_nt: TGTGCCAGCAGCCAAGAGGCAGGGTGGCAGCCCCAGCATTTT
cdr3_aa: CASSQEAGWQPQHF

j_call: TRBJ1-1
d_call: NA
v_call: TRBV6-5
clone_size: NA
cdr3_nt: TGTGCCAGCAGTTACGGACTTTGGGACACTGAAGCTTTCTTT
cdr3_aa: CASSYGLWDTEAFF

j_call: TRBJ2-3
d_call: NA
v_call: TRBV19
clone_size: NA
cdr3_nt: TGTGCCAGTAGTATTTCGGGGACAGATACGCAGTATTTT
cdr3_aa: CASSISGTDTQYF

j_call: TRBJ2-1
d_call: TRBD1
v_call: TRBV5-1
clone_size: once
cdr3_nt: TGCGCCAGCAGCCCGGGAGGGACAGGGGCGAATGAGCAGTTCTTC
cdr3_aa: CASSPGGTGANEQFF

j_call: TRBJ1-1
d_call: NA
v_call: TRBV19
clone_size: NA
cdr3_nt: TGTGCCAGTAGTATACAGGAGAACACTGAAGCTTTCTTT
cdr3_aa: CASSIQENTEAFF

j_call: TRBJ2-2
d_call: TRBD2
v_call: TRBV6-5
clone_size: NA
cdr3_nt: TGTGCCAGCAGTTACATGGGGGGGAACGGGGAGCTGTTTTTT
cdr3_aa: CASSYMGGNGELFF

j_call: TRBJ2-5
d_call: NA
v_call: TRBV30
clone_size: once
cdr3_nt: TGTGCCTGGAGTGTGGGGGGGCGAGAGACCCAGTACTTC
cdr3_aa: CAWSVGGRETQYF

j_call: TRBJ1-2
d_call: TRBD1
v_call: TRBV27
clone_size: NA
cdr3_nt: TGTGCCAGCAGTTTAGGGACAGGGAGTGGCTACACCTTC
cdr3_aa: CASSLGTGSGYTF

j_call: TRBJ2-1
d_call: NA
v_call: TRBV24-1
clone_size: NA
cdr3_nt: TGTGCCACCAGTGGTTCCCCCGCCCAGGGAAGCTCCTACAATGAGCAGTTCTTC
cdr3_aa: CATSGSPAQGSSYNEQFF

j_call: TRBJ2-1
d_call: TRBD2
v_call: TRBV19
clone_size: NA
cdr3_nt: TGTGCCAGTAGTGCGGCTAAGGGGCCTAGCGGGGGCCCGTACAATGAGCAGTTCTTC
cdr3_aa: CASSAAKGPSGGPYNEQFF

j_call: TRBJ2-1
d_call: NA
v_call: TRBV19
clone_size: NA
cdr3_nt: TGTGCCAGTAGTATAGGCGGCCAAAATGAGCAGTTCTTC
cdr3_aa: CASSIGGQNEQFF

j_call: TRBJ1-2
d_call: TRBD1
v_call: TRBV13
clone_size: NA
cdr3_nt: TGTGCCAGCAGTTTTCTACCGGGACAGGTTGAAGGCTACACCTTC
cdr3_aa: CASSFLPGQVEGYTF

j_call: TRBJ1-5
d_call: TRBD1
v_call: TRBV24-1
clone_size: NA
cdr3_nt: TGTGCCACCAGTGATCCCGGGACAGATAGCAATCAGCCCCAGCATTTT
cdr3_aa: CATSDPGTDSNQPQHF

j_call: TRBJ2-3
d_call: NA
v_call: TRBV7-3
clone_size: NA
cdr3_nt: TGTGCCAGCAGCTTAGGAGGGGGCCTAGATACGCAGTATTTT
cdr3_aa: CASSLGGGLDTQYF

j_call: TRBJ2-3
d_call: TRBD2
v_call: TRBV7-6
clone_size: NA
cdr3_nt: TGTGCCAGCAGCCTAGGACAACCAGCGGGGAGCACAGATACGCAGTATTTT
cdr3_aa: CASSLGQPAGSTDTQYF

j_call: TRBJ1-1
d_call: NA
v_call: TRBV18
clone_size: NA
cdr3_nt: TGTGCCAGCTCTCAGGCGGGGAACACTGAAGCTTTCTTT
cdr3_aa: CASSQAGNTEAFF